This TCR beta chain was sequenced in a study of CD8+ T cells in alopecia areata. Study-wide context: Treated patients took oral tofacitinib at 5 to 10 mg twice daily. Overall study results and limits: Higher clonality than in normal scalp was seen in lesional scalp, especially alopecia totalis/universalis. There were also resident alphabeta T cells of normal skin sequenced in scalp samples.

Sorted populations comprised CD4+ and CD8+ T cells obtained from PBMCs. J gave up 8 bases and V 1 base, and 8 bases lay outside the gene matches. Germline CDR1 SNHLY, CDR2 FYNNEI. The CDR3 is 15 amino acids. RNA extraction was followed by reverse transcription into cDNA, which acted as the sequencing template. The table came from immunoSEQ multiplex PCR; TCRdb's copy has only in-frame clones and leaves some out. The sample contains 130,000 to 150,000 clones, around 87% of which appear only once. As for this clone: Antigen specificity is unknown.

V usage is TRBV2 and J usage is TRBJ2-7, with 10 bases lining up with TRBD1. The sequence derives from a human donor with alopecia areata. Sequenced here: CD8+ T cells sorted from blood, sampled at week 0. CDR3 sequence (DNA): TGTGCCAGCAGTGAAGGAACCGGGACAGGGGTTCAGCAGTACTTC. This codes for CASSEGTGTGVQQYF.